The 9 T cell receptor beta chains below come from one sample, sequenced in a study of OX40 agonist ivuxolimab in advanced cancers. Here immunoSEQ multiplex PCR was the method, and the copy in TCRdb shows in-frame clones only, minus some. The profile covers about 31,000 clones, with more than 70% appearing a single time and 25% taken by the ten largest. Sample: CD4+ or CD8+ T cells sorted from blood, taken in a trial of the OX40 agonist ivuxolimab. These receptors were taken from an adult with an advanced solid tumor such as melanoma, head and neck, liver or kidney cancer.

This rearrangement joins TRBV7-9 to TRBJ1-4; weak D call: TRBD1 (5 bases). This CDR3 is built from 14 residues. The germline V gene has CDR1 SEHNR and CDR2 FQNEAQ (reference sequence). V was trimmed by 0 bases and J by 6 bases, leaving 8 bases between them. CDR3 nucleotides: TGTGCCAGCAGCTTAGCTGCAGGGTATGAAAAACTGTTTTTT. Translating it yields CASSLAAGYEKLFF.

This clone was counted once. The chain recombines TRBV11-3 with TRBJ1-1, with D unresolved. The CDR3 contains 13 residues. Between the trimmed V and J ends, which lost 6 bases and 3 bases, there was a span of 11 bases. Germline V gene data show CDR1 as SGHNT and CDR2 as YENEEA. The CDR3 region has the DNA TGTGCCAGCAGTCACACTGGCGACACTGAAGCTTTCTTT. Translated, it gives CASSHTGDTEAFF.

The chain links TRBV5-1 to TRBJ1-2, with 9 bases aligning to TRBD1. In germline, CDR1 is SGHRS, CDR2 YFSETQ. This CDR3 spans 16 amino acids. Trimming took 1 base from V and 8 from J; bases not matched to a gene: 12. CDR3 sequence: CASSLQPPPGQGGYTF. CDR3 nucleotides: TGCGCCAGCAGCTTGCAACCTCCTCCGGGACAGGGAGGCTACACCTTC.

The gene calls are TRBV5-6 and TRBJ2-5; no clear D. Germline V CDR1 and CDR2: SGHDT, YYEEEE. Trimming cost V 1 base and J 5 bases, with 15 bases left between them. This CDR3 is 15 amino acids long. The CDR3 reads CASSLRGWAGETQYF. The CDR3 DNA is TGTGCCAGCAGCTTGAGAGGTTGGGCCGGGGAGACCCAGTACTTC.

V and J are TRBV11-2 and TRBJ1-4; TRBD1 matches 12 bases. Germline CDR1 reads SGHAT; CDR2 reads FQNNGV. Unmatched junction bases numbered 11, after V lost 5 bases and J lost 7 bases. The CDR3 has 17 amino acids. The CDR3 nucleotides are TGTGCCAGCAGCCCATGGGGACAGGGGGCAGTAGTTGAAAAACTGTTTTTT. Translation: CASSPWGQGAVVEKLFF. The entire variable domain, with the rest obtained from reference TRBV11-2 and TRBJ1-4, is as follows: EAGVAQSPRYKIIEKRQSVAFWCNPISGHATLYWYQQILGQGPKLLIQFQNNGVVDDSQLPKDRFSAERLKGVDSTLKIQPAKLEDSAVYLCASSPWGQGAVVEKLFFGSGTQLSVL.

The gene calls are TRBV4-2 and TRBJ2-5, with D possibly being TRBD2 (5 bases). Germline CDR1 is LGHNA and CDR2 is YNFKEQ. V was cut by 4 bases and J by 3 bases, with 9 bases left in between. The CDR3 is made up of 13 amino acids. CDR3 loop: CASSPRGEETQYF. In DNA form, the CDR3 reads TGTGCCAGCAGCCCCCGGGGAGAAGAGACCCAGTACTTC.

The chain couples TRBV19 to TRBJ2-4; D remains unclear. The CDR3 consists of 14 residues. CDR1 LNHDA and CDR2 SQIVND come from the germline V gene (reference sequence). The V and J ends lost 3 bases and 7 bases respectively, with 13 bases between them. Here the CDR3 DNA reads TGTGCCAGTAGTATTCAGTCTCCAGGCAACATTCAGTACTTC. It encodes CASSIQSPGNIQYF.

The chain carries TRBV27 and TRBJ2-1, with 9 positions matching TRBD1. Germline V lookup: CDR1 MNHEY, CDR2 SMNVEV (reference sequence). CDR3 length: 16 amino acids. The ends lost 5 bases at V and 8 bases at J; junction bases unmatched: 13. The CDR3 sequence is CASSDPGQGAMDEQFF. The CDR3 nucleotides are TGTGCCAGCAGTGACCCGGGACAGGGAGCAATGGATGAGCAGTTCTTC.

The gene calls are TRBV10-1 and TRBJ2-5; perhaps TRBD2 as D (5 bases). V was pared by 3 bases and J by 1 base, with 12 bases between. Germline V gene lookup returns CDR1 WNHNN and CDR2 SYGVQD (reference sequence). This CDR3 comprises 15 residues. The CDR3 sequence is CASSEGSAGQETQYF. In DNA, the CDR3 is TGCGCCAGCAGTGAAGGCAGCGCGGGCCAAGAGACCCAGTACTTC.